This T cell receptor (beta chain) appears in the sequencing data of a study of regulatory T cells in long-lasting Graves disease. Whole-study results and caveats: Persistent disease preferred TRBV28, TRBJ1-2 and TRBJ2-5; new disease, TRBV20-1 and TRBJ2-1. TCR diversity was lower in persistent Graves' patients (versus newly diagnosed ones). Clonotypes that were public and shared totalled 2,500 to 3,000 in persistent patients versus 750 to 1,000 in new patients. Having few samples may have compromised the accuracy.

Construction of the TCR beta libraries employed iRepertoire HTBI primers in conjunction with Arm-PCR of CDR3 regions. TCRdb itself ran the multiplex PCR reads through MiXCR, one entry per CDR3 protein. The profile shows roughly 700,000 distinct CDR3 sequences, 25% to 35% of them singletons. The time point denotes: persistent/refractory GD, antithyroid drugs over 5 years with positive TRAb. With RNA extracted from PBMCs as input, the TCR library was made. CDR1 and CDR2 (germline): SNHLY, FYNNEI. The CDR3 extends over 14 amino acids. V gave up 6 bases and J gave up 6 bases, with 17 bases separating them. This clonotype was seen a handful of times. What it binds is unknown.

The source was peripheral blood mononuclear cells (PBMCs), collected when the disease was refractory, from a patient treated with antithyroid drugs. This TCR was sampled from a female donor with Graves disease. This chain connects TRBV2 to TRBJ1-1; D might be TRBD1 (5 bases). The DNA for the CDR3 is TGTGCCAGCAGGGTCGTAGCAGGGATGCCTGAAGCTTTCTTT. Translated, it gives CASRVVAGMPEAFF.